Presented here are 3 T cell receptor beta chains from one specimen sequenced in a study of blood T cell repertoires in COVID-19. Clones were sequenced by immunoSEQ multiplex PCR, and TCRdb holds only the in-frame ones, with some missing. There are some 41,000 clones in the sample; about 90% occur only once, and 15% to 17% lies in the top ten. What was sequenced was peripheral blood. Source of these receptors: a woman aged 30 to 39 in a cohort sampled during active COVID-19.

The V gene is TRBV18, the J gene TRBJ1-1; weak D call: TRBD1 (6 bases). This CDR3 spans 15 amino acids. V was trimmed by 2 bases and J by 0 bases, leaving 10 bases between them. Germline-derived CDR1 and CDR2 are KGHSH and LQKENI. CDR3 sequence reads: CASSPAGAVNTEAFF. The DNA of the CDR3 is TGTGCCAGCTCACCAGCGGGGGCCGTGAACACTGAAGCTTTCTTT. Full variable domain (remainder filled in from reference TRBV18 and TRBJ1-1): NAGVMQNPRHLVRRRGQEARLRCSPMKGHSHVYWYRQLPEEGLKFMVYLQKENIIDESGMPKERFSAEFPKEGPSILRIQQVVRGDSAAYFCASSPAGAVNTEAFFGQGTRLTVV.

The sample holds one count of this clone. CDR3 DNA sequence: TGTGCCAGCAGCTTGGGCCAGGTTCAAGAGACCCAGTACTTC. Encoded protein: CASSLGQVQETQYF. This sequence joins TRBV5-4 and TRBJ2-5; the D is unclear. Germline CDR1 and CDR2: SGHNT and YYREEE (reference sequence). Trimming pared 0 bases from V and 2 bases from J, leaving 8 bases between. This CDR3 has 14 residues.

The V gene is TRBV14, the J gene TRBJ2-2, with TRBD2 matching 10 bases. The trim removed 4 bases at V and 4 bases at J, leaving 3 bases unmatched. The CDR3 has 15 amino acids. CDR1 is SGHDN and CDR2 is FVKESK in the germline V gene. The CDR3 reads CASSLSGRPTGELFF. The CDR3 region has the DNA TGTGCCAGCAGCCTTAGCGGGAGGCCCACCGGGGAGCTGTTTTTT.